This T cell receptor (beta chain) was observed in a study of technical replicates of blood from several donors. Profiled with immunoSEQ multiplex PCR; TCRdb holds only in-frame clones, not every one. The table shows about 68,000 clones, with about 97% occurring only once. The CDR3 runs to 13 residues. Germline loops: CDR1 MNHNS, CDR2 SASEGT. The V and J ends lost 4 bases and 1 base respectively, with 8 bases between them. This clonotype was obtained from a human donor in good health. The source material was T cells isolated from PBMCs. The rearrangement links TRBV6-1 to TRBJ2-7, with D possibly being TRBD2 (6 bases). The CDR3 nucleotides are TGTGCCAGCAGTGCTCGGGGGTCCTACGAGCAGTACTTC. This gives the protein CASSARGSYEQYF.